This is a list of T cell receptor beta chains from one sample in a study of blood T cell repertoires in COVID-19. Some clones are missing from TCRdb's copy, which holds only in-frame ones; the method was immunoSEQ multiplex PCR. This table holds about 300,000 clones, around 87% found once. The specimen sequenced was peripheral blood. The receptors originated from a woman aged 40 to 50 who had recovered from COVID-19. CDR3s include the opening cysteine and the closing phenylalanine or tryptophan. D genes are given only for firm matches. Clone size is shown for a subset of rows, as once, few, many or a class of expanded clone.

d_gene: -
v_gene: TRBV7-9
abundance: -
j_gene: TRBJ2-5
CDR3aa: CASSLVGDSQETQYF
CDR3nt: TGTGCCAGCAGCTTAGTGGGGGACTCACAAGAGACCCAGTACTTC

d_gene: TRBD1
v_gene: TRBV2
abundance: -
j_gene: TRBJ2-7
CDR3aa: CASSRQGSWQYF
CDR3nt: TGTGCCAGCAGTAGACAGGGGAGTTGGCAGTACTTC

d_gene: TRBD1
v_gene: TRBV4-3
abundance: -
j_gene: TRBJ2-5
CDR3aa: CASSRRTGGAETQYF
CDR3nt: TGCGCCAGCAGCCGCCGGACAGGGGGCGCAGAGACCCAGTACTTC

d_gene: -
v_gene: TRBV10-3
abundance: -
j_gene: TRBJ2-7
CDR3aa: CAISEGGTEQYF
CDR3nt: TGTGCCATCAGTGAAGGGGGTACCGAGCAGTACTTC

d_gene: -
v_gene: TRBV6-1
abundance: -
j_gene: TRBJ2-3
CDR3aa: CASSEVRGSTDTQYF
CDR3nt: TGTGCCAGCAGTGAAGTGCGGGGCTCCACAGATACGCAGTATTTT

d_gene: TRBD2
v_gene: TRBV13
abundance: -
j_gene: TRBJ2-3
CDR3aa: CASSLYGVAGGSDTQYF
CDR3nt: TGTGCCAGCAGCTTATATGGGGTAGCGGGGGGATCAGATACGCAGTATTTT

d_gene: -
v_gene: TRBV7-7
abundance: -
j_gene: TRBJ2-5
CDR3aa: CASSLGVVQGIQETQYF
CDR3nt: TGTGCTAGCAGCTTAGGGGTTGTGCAGGGTATACAAGAGACCCAGTACTTC

d_gene: TRBD1
v_gene: TRBV7-7
abundance: few
j_gene: TRBJ2-7
CDR3aa: CASSKDRGDEQYF
CDR3nt: TGTGCCAGCAGCAAGGACAGGGGCGACGAGCAGTACTTC

d_gene: -
v_gene: TRBV2
abundance: -
j_gene: TRBJ2-7
CDR3aa: CASTLYSYEQYF
CDR3nt: TGTGCCAGCACCCTATACTCCTACGAGCAGTACTTC

d_gene: -
v_gene: TRBV5-1
abundance: -
j_gene: TRBJ2-3
CDR3aa: CASTGGRADTQYF
CDR3nt: TGCGCCAGCACGGGGGGCAGGGCAGATACGCAGTATTTT

d_gene: -
v_gene: TRBV28
abundance: few
j_gene: TRBJ1-1
CDR3aa: CASRSLGEEAFF
CDR3nt: TGTGCCAGCCGATCCTTGGGGGAGGAGGCTTTCTTT

d_gene: -
v_gene: TRBV6-1
abundance: few
j_gene: TRBJ1-2
CDR3aa: CASSDRREYGYTF
CDR3nt: TGTGCCAGCAGTGATAGGCGGGAATATGGCTACACCTTC

d_gene: -
v_gene: TRBV18
abundance: -
j_gene: TRBJ1-2
CDR3aa: CASSATTVLLNYGYTF
CDR3nt: TGTGCCAGCTCAGCAACCACAGTTTTACTTAACTATGGCTACACCTTC

d_gene: -
v_gene: TRBV2
abundance: -
j_gene: TRBJ2-2
CDR3aa: CASGGTHGTGELFF
CDR3nt: TGTGCCAGCGGGGGGACTCATGGGACCGGGGAGCTGTTTTTT

d_gene: -
v_gene: TRBV6-5
abundance: -
j_gene: TRBJ2-7
CDR3aa: CASSYIAGGGSWQYF
CDR3nt: TGTGCCAGCAGTTACATCGCAGGGGGAGGATCTTGGCAGTACTTC

d_gene: -
v_gene: TRBV6-5
abundance: once
j_gene: TRBJ2-3
CDR3aa: CASSYFGTPSTDTQYF
CDR3nt: TGTGCCAGCAGTTACTTCGGGACACCTAGCACAGATACGCAGTATTTT

d_gene: TRBD1
v_gene: TRBV5-4
abundance: -
j_gene: TRBJ2-3
CDR3aa: CASSRDRATSTDTQYF
CDR3nt: TGTGCCAGCAGCAGGGACAGGGCCACTAGCACAGATACGCAGTATTTT

d_gene: -
v_gene: TRBV5-5
abundance: -
j_gene: TRBJ2-2
CDR3aa: CASSLEGPGELFF
CDR3nt: TGTGCCAGCAGCTTGGAGGGGCCCGGGGAGCTGTTTTTT

d_gene: TRBD1
v_gene: TRBV27
abundance: -
j_gene: TRBJ1-2
CDR3aa: CASTNLPPGRGYYGYTF
CDR3nt: TGTGCCAGCACCAATTTACCTCCCGGCAGGGGGTACTATGGCTACACCTTC

d_gene: -
v_gene: TRBV6-5
abundance: -
j_gene: TRBJ2-7
CDR3aa: CASSRTGSEQYF
CDR3nt: TGTGCCAGCAGTCGAACAGGGTCCGAGCAGTACTTC

d_gene: TRBD2
v_gene: TRBV10-2
abundance: -
j_gene: TRBJ2-2
CDR3aa: CASSLRGGTGELFF
CDR3nt: TGCGCCAGCAGCCTTCGGGGGGGCACCGGGGAGCTGTTTTTT

d_gene: -
v_gene: TRBV5-4
abundance: -
j_gene: TRBJ2-7
CDR3aa: CASSGGAVEQYF
CDR3nt: TGTGCCAGCAGCGGGGGGGCGGTCGAGCAGTACTTC

d_gene: TRBD1
v_gene: TRBV30
abundance: -
j_gene: TRBJ1-5
CDR3aa: CAWSHGTGLNQPQHF
CDR3nt: TGTGCCTGGAGCCACGGGACAGGCCTAAATCAGCCCCAGCATTTT

d_gene: TRBD1
v_gene: TRBV30
abundance: -
j_gene: TRBJ1-1
CDR3aa: CAWSPMDRVSEAFF
CDR3nt: TGTGCCTGGAGTCCAATGGACAGGGTCTCTGAAGCTTTCTTT

d_gene: TRBD1
v_gene: TRBV11-2
abundance: once
j_gene: TRBJ2-5
CDR3aa: CASSLWPGQGYKETQYF
CDR3nt: TGTGCCAGCAGCTTATGGCCGGGACAGGGATATAAAGAGACCCAGTACTTC

d_gene: TRBD2
v_gene: TRBV20-1
abundance: -
j_gene: TRBJ2-7
CDR3aa: CSASGGLEQYF
CDR3nt: TGCAGTGCAAGCGGGGGTCTGGAGCAGTACTTC

d_gene: -
v_gene: TRBV7-9
abundance: few
j_gene: TRBJ1-5
CDR3aa: CASSSYSQPQHF
CDR3nt: TGTGCCAGCAGCTCCTATAGTCAGCCCCAGCATTTT

d_gene: TRBD2
v_gene: TRBV6-2/TRBV6-3
abundance: -
j_gene: TRBJ2-3
CDR3aa: CASSPLAGGPLHTQYF
CDR3nt: TGTGCCAGCAGCCCCCTAGCGGGGGGGCCCCTCCATACGCAGTATTTT

d_gene: TRBD1
v_gene: TRBV9
abundance: -
j_gene: TRBJ1-2
CDR3aa: CASSARQGGNYGYTF
CDR3nt: TGTGCCAGCAGCGCCCGACAGGGCGGCAACTATGGCTACACCTTC

d_gene: -
v_gene: TRBV11-2
abundance: -
j_gene: TRBJ1-1
CDR3aa: CASSLERGTEAFF
CDR3nt: TGTGCCAGCAGTCTAGAACGGGGAACTGAAGCTTTCTTT

d_gene: -
v_gene: TRBV7-9
abundance: -
j_gene: TRBJ2-7
CDR3aa: CASSLEYSTYEQYF
CDR3nt: TGTGCCAGCAGCTTAGAGTACAGTACCTACGAGCAGTACTTC

d_gene: TRBD2
v_gene: TRBV6-5
abundance: once
j_gene: TRBJ2-3
CDR3aa: CASSYRTSGARDTQYF
CDR3nt: TGTGCCAGCAGTTACCGGACTAGCGGGGCCCGAGATACGCAGTATTTT

d_gene: -
v_gene: TRBV7-6
abundance: -
j_gene: TRBJ2-5
CDR3aa: CASSPLWETQYF
CDR3nt: TGTGCCAGCAGCCCCCTATGGGAGACCCAGTACTTC

d_gene: -
v_gene: TRBV6-6
abundance: -
j_gene: TRBJ1-1
CDR3aa: CASSRAKTEAFF
CDR3nt: TGTGCCAGCAGCAGGGCGAAGACTGAAGCTTTCTTT

d_gene: TRBD1
v_gene: TRBV5-4
abundance: once
j_gene: TRBJ2-3
CDR3aa: CASSPFGQGHFTDTQYF
CDR3nt: TGTGCCAGCAGCCCGTTCGGACAGGGCCATTTCACAGATACGCAGTATTTT

d_gene: -
v_gene: TRBV2
abundance: -
j_gene: TRBJ1-5
CDR3aa: CASRGLGLLSNQPQHF
CDR3nt: TGTGCCAGCAGGGGATTGGGACTGCTAAGCAATCAGCCCCAGCATTTT

d_gene: -
v_gene: TRBV19
abundance: -
j_gene: TRBJ2-6
CDR3aa: CASSIPPPRSGANVLTF
CDR3nt: TGTGCCAGTAGTATCCCCCCACCACGGTCTGGGGCCAACGTCCTGACTTTC

d_gene: -
v_gene: TRBV29-1
abundance: -
j_gene: TRBJ1-1
CDR3aa: CSASPGNTEAFF
CDR3nt: TGCAGCGCCTCCCCCGGGAACACTGAAGCTTTCTTT

d_gene: TRBD1
v_gene: TRBV11-3
abundance: -
j_gene: TRBJ1-1
CDR3aa: CASSLDRGREAFF
CDR3nt: TGTGCCAGCAGCTTGGACAGGGGTCGTGAAGCTTTCTTT

d_gene: TRBD1
v_gene: TRBV5-1
abundance: -
j_gene: TRBJ2-5
CDR3aa: CASSLLGTVQETQYF
CDR3nt: TGCGCCAGCAGCCTACTGGGGACAGTCCAAGAGACCCAGTACTTC

d_gene: -
v_gene: TRBV6-1
abundance: -
j_gene: TRBJ1-2
CDR3aa: CASSERGDIPANYGYTF
CDR3nt: TGTGCCAGCAGTGAAAGGGGTGACATCCCCGCTAACTATGGCTACACCTTC

d_gene: TRBD1
v_gene: TRBV7-9
abundance: -
j_gene: TRBJ1-4
CDR3aa: CASSLGQGREKLFF
CDR3nt: TGTGCCAGCAGCTTAGGACAGGGGCGAGAAAAACTGTTTTTT

d_gene: -
v_gene: TRBV29-1
abundance: -
j_gene: TRBJ2-2
CDR3aa: CSVGRQSPTGELFF
CDR3nt: TGCAGCGTTGGGAGACAGTCACCCACCGGGGAGCTGTTTTTT

d_gene: TRBD2
v_gene: TRBV5-1
abundance: -
j_gene: TRBJ2-7
CDR3aa: CASSGRTSGDGHEQYF
CDR3nt: TGCGCCAGCAGCGGCCGGACTAGCGGCGATGGGCACGAGCAGTACTTC

d_gene: -
v_gene: TRBV7-3
abundance: -
j_gene: TRBJ2-1
CDR3aa: CASSLRRSNEQFF
CDR3nt: TGTGCCAGCAGCTTACGCCGGAGTAATGAGCAGTTCTTC

d_gene: -
v_gene: TRBV6-2/TRBV6-3
abundance: -
j_gene: TRBJ2-7
CDR3aa: CASSYEKGVSSEQYF
CDR3nt: TGTGCCAGCAGTTACGAAAAGGGGGTTTCCTCCGAGCAGTACTTC